One and the same sample provided the 2 T cell receptor beta chains below, sequenced in a study of sequential checkpoint blockade in melanoma (dated by TCRdb to 2018 to 2020). What the treatment or condition label conveys for this sample: randomized to nivolumab then ipilimumab (arm A) or the reverse (arm B). Library generation was performed with the immunoSEQ multiplex PCR assay. What TCRdb holds here is the immuneACCESS table cut down to in-frame rearrangements. Part of the clones is not present; checked against another copy, under half of the missing clones reflect an unresolved V gene, and the others are unexplained. This sample gives some 40,000 clones in total; 32% of them show up just once. The ten largest clones capture 1.5% to 2% of the sample. The sample in question was tumor tissue (inferred from file names), obtained from a patient given nivolumab and ipilimumab in sequence. These receptors were taken from a human donor with melanoma.

The chain has TRBV19 and TRBJ2-2; 10 bases align to TRBD2. The length of the CDR3 is 16 residues. V lost 6 bases to trimming and J lost 3 bases; unmatched junction nucleotides: 7. The germline gives CDR1 LNHDA, CDR2 SQIVND (reference sequence). The CDR3 spells CASRPQLAGHTGELFF. In DNA form, the CDR3 reads TGTGCCAGTAGGCCGCAACTAGCGGGACACACCGGGGAGCTGTTTTTT. Full variable domain (remainder filled in from reference TRBV19 and TRBJ2-2): DGGITQSPKYLFRKEGQNVTLSCEQNLNHDAMYWYRQDPGQGLRLIYYSQIVNDFQKGDIAEGYSVSREKKESFPLTVTSAQKNPTAFYLCASRPQLAGHTGELFFGEGSRLTVL.

This clone showed up just a few times. This chain connects TRBV9 to TRBJ2-7, with a tentative D call TRBD1 (5 bases). Germline assignment: CDR1 SGDLS and CDR2 YYNGEE. Deletions cut 4 bases from V and 3 bases from J, with 17 bases between. The CDR3 sequence is 15 residues long. CDR3: CASSTQGPYVYEQYF. Here the CDR3 DNA reads TGTGCCAGCAGCACTCAGGGCCCTTACGTCTACGAGCAGTACTTC. Combining the CDR3 with reference TRBV9 and TRBJ2-7 gives the whole variable domain DSGVTQTPKHLITATGQRVTLRCSPRSGDLSVYWYQQSLDQGLQFLIQYYNGEERAKGNILERFSAQQFPDLHSELNLSSLELGDSALYFCASSTQGPYVYEQYFGPGTRLTVT.